The rows below give T cell receptor beta chains drawn from one sample of a study of human T cells and chemical hapten exposure. One entry per CDR3 protein, called by TCRdb with MiXCR from the RACE reads. Altogether 150,000 to 200,000 distinct CDR3 sequences are present, approximately 24% being singletons, with the ten largest covering approximately 2.3%. The sequencing here drew on whole blood, taken in connection with sensitization to the hapten diphenylcyclopropenone (DPC). The receptors come from a woman in her 40s with alopecia areata. Some clones in this sample may be carry-over from other donors' samples. Each CDR3 is given with its conserved first and last residue. The order of the fields is D gene, clone size, V gene, J gene, CDR3 protein, CDR3 DNA. The D gene is left open where the match is weak. Rows may omit the clone size; those that give it use once, few, many or a size class.

D gene: TRBD1; clone size: few; V gene: TRBV29-1; J gene: TRBJ1-1; CDR3 protein: CSVTGALNTEAFF; CDR3 DNA: TGCAGCGTTACAGGGGCTTTGAACACTGAAGCTTTCTTT
D gene: NA; clone size: few; V gene: TRBV10-3; J gene: TRBJ1-2; CDR3 protein: CAISDHSQRAYGYTF; CDR3 DNA: TGTGCCATCAGTGACCACTCACAGAGAGCCTATGGCTACACCTTC
D gene: TRBD2; clone size: NA; V gene: TRBV6-1; J gene: TRBJ2-7; CDR3 protein: CASSGTSGSLEQYF; CDR3 DNA: TGTGCCAGCAGCGGGACTAGCGGGAGCCTCGAGCAGTACTTC
D gene: TRBD1; clone size: few; V gene: TRBV4-1; J gene: TRBJ1-3; CDR3 protein: CASSQDEGARGNTIYF; CDR3 DNA: TGCGCCAGCAGCCAAGATGAGGGGGCGCGTGGAAACACCATATATTTT
D gene: TRBD2; clone size: few; V gene: TRBV30; J gene: TRBJ2-5; CDR3 protein: CAWSGEAGLAQETQYF; CDR3 DNA: TGTGCCTGGAGTGGGGAAGCGGGACTAGCCCAAGAGACCCAGTACTTC
D gene: NA; clone size: NA; V gene: TRBV11-2; J gene: TRBJ2-1; CDR3 protein: CASSLDKSPALKQFF; CDR3 DNA: TGTGCCAGCAGCTTAGATAAGTCGCCGGCCCTCAAGCAGTTCTTC
D gene: TRBD1; clone size: NA; V gene: TRBV24-1; J gene: TRBJ2-3; CDR3 protein: CATKGQGADTQYF; CDR3 DNA: TGTGCCACCAAGGGACAGGGGGCAGATACGCAGTATTTT
D gene: TRBD2; clone size: NA; V gene: TRBV28; J gene: TRBJ2-2; CDR3 protein: CASSLGERETGELFF; CDR3 DNA: TGTGCCAGCAGTTTGGGGGAGCGGGAGACCGGGGAGCTGTTTTTT
D gene: NA; clone size: NA; V gene: TRBV29-1; J gene: TRBJ1-2; CDR3 protein: CSVENAGHGYNF; CDR3 DNA: TGCAGCGTTGAAAACGCAGGCCATGGCTACAACTTC
D gene: NA; clone size: NA; V gene: TRBV12-3/TRBV12-4; J gene: TRBJ2-1; CDR3 protein: CASSPGPAYNEQFF; CDR3 DNA: TGTGCCAGCAGCCCGGGACCCGCGTACAATGAGCAGTTCTTC
D gene: TRBD2; clone size: NA; V gene: TRBV2; J gene: TRBJ2-4; CDR3 protein: CASAPGLAENIQYF; CDR3 DNA: TGTGCCAGCGCGCCGGGGCTAGCGGAAAACATTCAGTACTTC
D gene: NA; clone size: NA; V gene: TRBV7-3; J gene: TRBJ2-2; CDR3 protein: CASSSARGDTGELFF; CDR3 DNA: TGTGCCAGCAGCTCGGCCAGGGGTGACACCGGGGAGCTGTTTTTT
D gene: NA; clone size: NA; V gene: TRBV12-3/TRBV12-4; J gene: TRBJ2-2; CDR3 protein: CASRHDRLTPTGELFF; CDR3 DNA: TGTGCCAGCAGGCATGACCGCCTTACACCCACCGGGGAGCTGTTTTTT
D gene: NA; clone size: few; V gene: TRBV11-1; J gene: TRBJ2-1; CDR3 protein: CASSRDDRYNEQFF; CDR3 DNA: TGTGCCAGCAGCCGGGACGACAGATACAATGAGCAGTTCTTC
D gene: TRBD2; clone size: NA; V gene: TRBV19; J gene: TRBJ2-1; CDR3 protein: CASRILAGDYNEQFF; CDR3 DNA: TGTGCCAGTAGGATTCTAGCGGGAGATTACAATGAGCAGTTCTTC
D gene: NA; clone size: few; V gene: TRBV29-1; J gene: TRBJ2-1; CDR3 protein: CSVEGGLNYNEQFF; CDR3 DNA: TGCAGCGTTGAGGGGGGACTTAACTACAATGAGCAGTTCTTC
D gene: TRBD2; clone size: few; V gene: TRBV28; J gene: TRBJ2-7; CDR3 protein: CASRLAGIYEQYF; CDR3 DNA: TGTGCCAGCAGACTAGCGGGAATTTACGAGCAGTACTTC
D gene: NA; clone size: NA; V gene: TRBV5-1; J gene: TRBJ2-5; CDR3 protein: CASSLDAETQYF; CDR3 DNA: TGCGCCAGCAGCTTGGACGCGGAGACCCAGTACTTC